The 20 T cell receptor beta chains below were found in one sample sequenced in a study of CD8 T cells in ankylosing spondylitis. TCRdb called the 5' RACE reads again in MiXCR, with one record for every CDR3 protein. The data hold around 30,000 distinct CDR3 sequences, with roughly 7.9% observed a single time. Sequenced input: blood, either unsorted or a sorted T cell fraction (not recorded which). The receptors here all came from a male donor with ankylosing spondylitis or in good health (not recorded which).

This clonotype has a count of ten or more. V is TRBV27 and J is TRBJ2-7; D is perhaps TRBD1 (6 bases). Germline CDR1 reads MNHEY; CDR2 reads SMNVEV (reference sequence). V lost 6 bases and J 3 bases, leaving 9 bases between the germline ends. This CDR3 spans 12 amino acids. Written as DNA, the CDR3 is TGTGCCAGCAGCGACAGGAGCTACGAGCAGTACTTC. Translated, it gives CASSDRSYEQYF.

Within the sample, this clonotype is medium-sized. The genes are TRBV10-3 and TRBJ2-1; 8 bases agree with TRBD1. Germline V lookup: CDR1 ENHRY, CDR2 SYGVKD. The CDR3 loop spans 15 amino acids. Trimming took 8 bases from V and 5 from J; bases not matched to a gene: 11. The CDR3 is CAILRDRGGNNEQFF. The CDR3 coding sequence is TGTGCCATCCTACGAGACAGGGGCGGCAACAATGAGCAGTTCTTC.

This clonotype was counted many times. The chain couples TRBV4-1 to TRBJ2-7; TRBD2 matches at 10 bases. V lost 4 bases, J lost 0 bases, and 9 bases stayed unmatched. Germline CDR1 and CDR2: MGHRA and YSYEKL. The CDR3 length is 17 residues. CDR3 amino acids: CASSLQTSSGSSYEQYF. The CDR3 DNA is TGCGCCAGCAGCCTGCAAACTTCTAGCGGGAGCTCCTACGAGCAGTACTTC.

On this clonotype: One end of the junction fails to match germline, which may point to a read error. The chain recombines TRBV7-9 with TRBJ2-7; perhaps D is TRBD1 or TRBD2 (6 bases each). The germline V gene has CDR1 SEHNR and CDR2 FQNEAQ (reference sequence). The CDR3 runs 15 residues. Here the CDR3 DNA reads TGTGCCAGCAGTTTAGGGGGGATCATGGGATACGAGCAGTACTTC. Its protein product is CASSLGGIMGYEQYF. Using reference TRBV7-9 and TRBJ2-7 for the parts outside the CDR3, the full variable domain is DTGVSQNPRHKITKRGQNVTFRCDPISEHNRLYWYRQTLGQGPEFLTYFQNEAQLEKSRLLSDRFSAERPKGSFSTLEIQRTEQGDSAMYLCASSLGGIMGYEQYFGPGTRLTVT.

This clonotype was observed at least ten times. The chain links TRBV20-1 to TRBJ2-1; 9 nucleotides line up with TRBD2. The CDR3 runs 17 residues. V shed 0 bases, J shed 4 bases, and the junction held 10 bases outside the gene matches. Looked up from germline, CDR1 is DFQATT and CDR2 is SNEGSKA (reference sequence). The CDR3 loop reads CSARDRWASGMYNEQFF. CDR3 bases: TGCAGTGCTAGAGATCGATGGGCTAGCGGGATGTACAATGAGCAGTTCTTC.

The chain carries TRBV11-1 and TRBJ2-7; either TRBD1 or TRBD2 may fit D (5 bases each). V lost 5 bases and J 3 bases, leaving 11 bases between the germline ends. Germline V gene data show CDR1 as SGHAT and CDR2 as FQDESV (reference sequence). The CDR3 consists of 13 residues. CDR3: CASSQGRNYEQYF. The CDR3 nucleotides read TGTGCCAGCAGCCAGGGACGGAACTACGAGCAGTACTTC.

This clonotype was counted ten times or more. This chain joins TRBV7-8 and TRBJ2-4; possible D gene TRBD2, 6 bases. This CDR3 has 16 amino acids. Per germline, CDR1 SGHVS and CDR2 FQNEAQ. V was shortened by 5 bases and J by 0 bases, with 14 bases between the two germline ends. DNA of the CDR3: TGTGCCAGCAGCCGGGACTCCCCTCTAGCCAAAAACATTCAGTACTTC. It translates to CASSRDSPLAKNIQYF.

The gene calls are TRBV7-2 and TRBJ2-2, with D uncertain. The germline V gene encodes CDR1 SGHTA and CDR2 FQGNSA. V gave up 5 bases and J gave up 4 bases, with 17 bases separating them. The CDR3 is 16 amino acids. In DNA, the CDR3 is TGTGCCAGCAGCCCTCGACAAGTAGGGCCCACCGGGGAGCTGTTTTTT. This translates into CASSPRQVGPTGELFF.

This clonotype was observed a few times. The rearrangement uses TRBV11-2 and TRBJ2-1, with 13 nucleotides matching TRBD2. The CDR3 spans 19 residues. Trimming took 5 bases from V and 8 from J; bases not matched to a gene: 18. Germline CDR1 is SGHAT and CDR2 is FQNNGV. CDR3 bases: TGTGCCAGCAGCATAACCCGGACTAGCGGGAGTAAAGGATGGGATGAGCAGTTCTTC. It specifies CASSITRTSGSKGWDEQFF.

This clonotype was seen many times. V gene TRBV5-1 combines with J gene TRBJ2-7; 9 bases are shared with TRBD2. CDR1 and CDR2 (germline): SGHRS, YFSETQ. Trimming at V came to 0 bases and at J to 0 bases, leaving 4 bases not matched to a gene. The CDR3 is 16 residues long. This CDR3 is CASSLADSGSSYEQYF. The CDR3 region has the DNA TGCGCCAGCAGCTTGGCCGATAGCGGGAGCTCCTACGAGCAGTACTTC.

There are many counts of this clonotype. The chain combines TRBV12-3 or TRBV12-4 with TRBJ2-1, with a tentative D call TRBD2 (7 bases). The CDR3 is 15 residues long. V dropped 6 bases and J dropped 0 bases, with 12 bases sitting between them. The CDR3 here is CASSLRGGSYNEQFF. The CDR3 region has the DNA TGTGCCAGCAGCCTTAGGGGGGGCTCCTACAATGAGCAGTTCTTC.

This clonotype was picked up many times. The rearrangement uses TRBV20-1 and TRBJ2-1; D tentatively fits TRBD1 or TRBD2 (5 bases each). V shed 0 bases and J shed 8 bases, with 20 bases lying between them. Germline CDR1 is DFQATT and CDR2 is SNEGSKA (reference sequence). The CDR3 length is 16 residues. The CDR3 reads CSARDSIGASPHEQFF. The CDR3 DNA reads TGCAGTGCTAGAGATAGTATCGGGGCCTCCCCCCATGAGCAGTTCTTC.

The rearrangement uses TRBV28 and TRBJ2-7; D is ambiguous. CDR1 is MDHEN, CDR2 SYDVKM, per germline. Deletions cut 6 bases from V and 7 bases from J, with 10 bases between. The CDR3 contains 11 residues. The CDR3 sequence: CASREEREQYF. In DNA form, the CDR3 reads TGTGCCAGCAGAGAAGAGAGGGAGCAGTACTTC.

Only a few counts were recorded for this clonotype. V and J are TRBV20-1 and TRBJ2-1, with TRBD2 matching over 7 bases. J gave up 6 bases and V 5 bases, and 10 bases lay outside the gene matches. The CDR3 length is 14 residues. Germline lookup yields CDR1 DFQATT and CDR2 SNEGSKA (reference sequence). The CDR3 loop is CSALRREWGNEQFF. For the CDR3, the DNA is TGCAGTGCTTTGAGGCGGGAGTGGGGCAATGAGCAGTTCTTC.

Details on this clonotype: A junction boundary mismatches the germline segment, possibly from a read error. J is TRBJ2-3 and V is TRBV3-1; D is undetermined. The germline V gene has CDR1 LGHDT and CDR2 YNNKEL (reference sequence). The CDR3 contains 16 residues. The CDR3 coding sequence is TGTGCCAGCTGCCAGCAAGTCCATCCAGCTACAGATACGCAGTATTTT. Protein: CASCQQVHPATDTQYF.

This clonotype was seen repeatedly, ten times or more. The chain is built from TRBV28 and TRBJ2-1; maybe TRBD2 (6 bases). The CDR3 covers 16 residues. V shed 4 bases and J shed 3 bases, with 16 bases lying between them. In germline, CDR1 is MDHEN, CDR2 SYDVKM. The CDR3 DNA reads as TGTGCCAGCAGTTCCCTGGGACTCGACGTCTACAATGAGCAGTTCTTC. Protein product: CASSSLGLDVYNEQFF. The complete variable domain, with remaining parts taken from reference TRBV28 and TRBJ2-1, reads DVKVTQSSRYLVKRTGEKVFLECVQDMDHENMFWYRQDPGLGLRLIYFSYDVKMKEKGDIPEGYSVSREKKERFSLILESASTNQTSMYLCASSSLGLDVYNEQFFGPGTRLTVL.

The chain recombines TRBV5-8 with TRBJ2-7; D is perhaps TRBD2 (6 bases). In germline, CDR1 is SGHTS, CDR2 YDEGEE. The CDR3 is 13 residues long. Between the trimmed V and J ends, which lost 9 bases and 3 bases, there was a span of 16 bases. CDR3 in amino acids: CAMGPGRDYEQYF. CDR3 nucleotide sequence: TGTGCCATGGGCCCCGGGCGGGACTACGAGCAGTACTTC.

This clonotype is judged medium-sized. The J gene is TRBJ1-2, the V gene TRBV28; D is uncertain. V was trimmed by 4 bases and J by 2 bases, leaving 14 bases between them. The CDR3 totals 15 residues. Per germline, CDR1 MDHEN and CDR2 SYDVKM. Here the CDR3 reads CASSSAGSGNYGYTF. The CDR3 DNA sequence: TGTGCCAGCAGTTCCGCGGGGTCCGGAAACTATGGCTACACCTTC.

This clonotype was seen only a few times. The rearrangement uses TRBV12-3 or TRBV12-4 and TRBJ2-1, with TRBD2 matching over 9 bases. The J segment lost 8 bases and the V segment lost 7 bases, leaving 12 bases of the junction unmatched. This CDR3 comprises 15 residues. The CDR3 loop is CASNLGSGRYDEQFF. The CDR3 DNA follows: TGTGCCAGCAACCTAGGTAGCGGGAGATACGATGAGCAGTTCTTC.

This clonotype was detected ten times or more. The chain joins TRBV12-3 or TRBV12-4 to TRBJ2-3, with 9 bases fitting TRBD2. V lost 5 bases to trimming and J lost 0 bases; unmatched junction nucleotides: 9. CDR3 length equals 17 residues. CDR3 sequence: CASSRQAGGTSTDTQYF. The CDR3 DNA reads TGTGCCAGCAGTCGCCAAGCGGGAGGTACTAGCACAGATACGCAGTATTTT.